This record covers a single TCR beta chain. Its target is not known. Sequencing used immunoSEQ version 4 in survey mode. Some clones are missing from TCRdb's copy, which holds only in-frame ones; the method was immunoSEQ multiplex PCR. The top ten clones hold around 1.5% of a sample with about 37,000 clones, approximately 84% of them seen once. The data are from a study of persistence of HIV-infected CD4 T cells. The overall study: Donors were ART-treated; their CMV- and Gag-responding CD4+ T cells were isolated. Whole-study findings and limits: CMV- and Gag-responding cells had lower TCRbeta richness than CD3/CD28-responding cells.

Lysates of CMV-infected fibroblasts at 10 ug/mL stimulated these cells. CD40L-negative CD69-negative CD45RO-high memory CD4+ T cells were sorted as populations depleted of antigen-responding cells. Undetectable plasma HIV-1 RNA below 50 copies/mL lasted at least 4 years. The receptor's source is an adult man with HIV who was CMV-seropositive. Sequences were derived from CD4+ T cells sorted from PBMCs after approximately 19-hour stimulation, sampled from a patient who received antiretroviral therapy.

This CDR3 reads CASKAVLENTEAFF. For the CDR3, the DNA is TGCGCCAGCAAGGCAGTCCTCGAGAACACTGAAGCTTTCTTT. The chain recombines TRBV5-1 with TRBJ1-1, with D hard to call. The CDR3 has 14 residues. The germline V and J ends were trimmed by 6 bases and 1 base, with 13 bases remaining between them. The germline CDR1 and CDR2 sequences are SGHRS and YFSETQ.